This is a list of T cell receptor beta chains from one sample in a study of blood T cells in healthy people across ages. TCRdb processed the 5' RACE reads anew with MiXCR; each CDR3 protein has one entry. The sample carries 800,000 to 950,000 distinct CDR3 sequences, 25% to 30% recorded once. These same data were also listed under a study on T cells of mothers and their children.

Sequenced sample: blood. The origin of the receptors is a woman in her thirties or forties in good health. Each CDR3 is given with its conserved first and last residue. D genes are given only for firm matches. The listing skips clone size in some rows; elsewhere it reads once, few, many or a size class.

TRBJ2-1 - many TRBV24-1 TGTGCCACCAGTGCACTGACAGCGAGGGGTAACAATGAGCAGTTCTTC CATSALTARGNNEQFF
TRBJ2-5 - few TRBV20-1 TGCAGTGCTAGGATCGTCGGTCGCGGGGATCAAGAGACCCAGTACTTC CSARIVGRGDQETQYF
TRBJ2-1 - few TRBV7-3 TGTGCCAGCAGCTTAACTATGCGGGATGAGCAGTTCTTC CASSLTMRDEQFF
TRBJ2-5 - few TRBV2 TGTGCCAACACGGACAGAGAGACCCAGTACTTC CANTDRETQYF
TRBJ1-1 - - TRBV20-1 TGCAGTGCTGCAATAGGCAATAGTGGCACTGAAGCTTTCTTT CSAAIGNSGTEAFF
TRBJ2-5 - - TRBV5-5 TGTGCCAGCAGCCTTGCGGACGGCAGACAAGAGACCCAGTACTTC CASSLADGRQETQYF
TRBJ1-2 - few TRBV28 TGTGCCAGCAGTGATTCGACAGGAGTCTGGGTCGGCTACACCTTC CASSDSTGVWVGYTF
TRBJ2-1 TRBD2 few TRBV7-9 TGTGCCAGCAGCTCTTACGGTAGCGGGGGGCGGCAGTACAATGAGCAGTTCTTC CASSSYGSGGRQYNEQFF
TRBJ2-5 TRBD2 many TRBV7-9 TGTGCCAGCAGACTGGCGGGGGAAGAGACCCAGTACTTC CASRLAGEETQYF
TRBJ2-1 - few TRBV9 TGTGCCAGCAGCGTAGCGGGTCGGGGGTTAACTTACACTGAGCAGTTCTTC CASSVAGRGLTYTEQFF
TRBJ1-1 TRBD1 few TRBV9 TGTGCCAGCAGCGTAGGGGGACAGGGTAATGAAGCTTTCTTT CASSVGGQGNEAFF
TRBJ1-1 - few TRBV9 TGTGCCAGCAGCAGGATGTGGGGCACTGAAGCTTTCTTT CASSRMWGTEAFF
TRBJ2-1 - once TRBV6-5 TGTGCCAGCAATGTCAACAGGGATGGAGAGACCCAGTTCTTC CASNVNRDGETQFF
TRBJ2-5 TRBD2 few TRBV7-2 TGTGCCAGCAGCTTTGGACTAGCGGTGGGAGAGACCCAGTACTTC CASSFGLAVGETQYF
TRBJ1-4 TRBD1 - TRBV4-1 TGCGCCAGCAGCCAAGCCGGGACAGGGTATGAAAAACTGTTTTTT CASSQAGTGYEKLFF
TRBJ2-3 - - TRBV7-8 TGTGCCAGCAGCTTCTCCGCAGGGAATCGGGGAGATACGCAGTATTTT CASSFSAGNRGDTQYF
TRBJ1-1 TRBD1 few TRBV4-1 TGCGCCAGCAGCCAAAGCGGGACAGGAATTACTGAAGCTTTCTTT CASSQSGTGITEAFF
TRBJ2-1 - - TRBV11-1 TGTGCCAGCAGCTTCGGAGTCGATGAGCAGTTCTTC CASSFGVDEQFF
TRBJ2-1 - - TRBV20-1 TGCAGTACTAATGGTGGGTTGGGGGGTTTGACAATCGAGCAGTTCTTC CSTNGGLGGLTIEQFF
TRBJ2-7 - - TRBV7-2 TGTGCCAGCAGCTTAGGTTCTACAGGGCCCTACGAGCAGTACTTC CASSLGSTGPYEQYF
TRBJ1-2 - - TRBV28 TGTGCCAGCAGTACGGGGACACCGCTTAACTATGGCTACACCTTC CASSTGTPLNYGYTF
TRBJ1-1 TRBD1 - TRBV7-2 TGTGCCAGCAGCAAGACAGGGGTGGACACTGAAGCTTTCTTT CASSKTGVDTEAFF
TRBJ2-1 - few TRBV7-9 TGTGCCAGCAGCTCCTCCCGGGCTAATGAGCAGTTCTTC CASSSSRANEQFF
TRBJ2-1 - few TRBV2 TGTGCCAGCATTATAAGTGAGGCCTACAATGAGCAGTTCTTC CASIISEAYNEQFF
TRBJ1-1 - - TRBV7-8 TGTGCCAGCAGCCCATTAACAGGGAGCGCTTTCTTT CASSPLTGSAFF
TRBJ1-2 TRBD1 few TRBV12-3/TRBV12-4 TGTGCCAGCAGCACAGGGGCGAGGGGCTACACCTTC CASSTGARGYTF
TRBJ2-7 - - TRBV5-6 TGTGCCAGCAACGAAAAGGGGACCTACGAGCAGTACTTC CASNEKGTYEQYF
TRBJ2-1 TRBD2 - TRBV5-1 TGCGCCAGCAGCTTGGGCGGGACTAGCGCCAACAATGAGCAGTTCTTC CASSLGGTSANNEQFF
TRBJ2-2 - - TRBV6-5 TGTGCCAGCAGTTACTCGCACACCGGGGAGCTGTTTTTT CASSYSHTGELFF
TRBJ2-1 - few TRBV28 TGTGCCAGCAGTTTCGTCACGCCGTCGACCGAAAACTACAATGAGCAGTTCTTC CASSFVTPSTENYNEQFF
TRBJ2-4 - - TRBV29-1 TGCAGTGTTGAAGATCAGGATTCCTACGGGCAGTACTTC CSVEDQDSYGQYF
TRBJ1-6 - - TRBV28 TGTGCCAGCAGTTTTCGCCACATGACGAGCTCCTATAATTCACCCCTCCACTTT CASSFRHMTSSYNSPLHF
TRBJ2-4 - - TRBV7-9 TGTGCCAGCAGCTTAGCCGGCGGGCTATCGGGTGAGCAGTACTTC CASSLAGGLSGEQYF
TRBJ1-4 - - TRBV7-9 TGTGCCAGCAGCAAATCGGGGAGTAATGAAAAACTGTTTTTT CASSKSGSNEKLFF
TRBJ1-4 - once TRBV7-9 TGTGCCAGCAGCCCACCACTTCCCGGTGCAACTAATGAAAAACTGTTTTTT CASSPPLPGATNEKLFF
TRBJ2-1 - few TRBV20-1 TGCAGTGCTAGTGTCGGCGGGGGCCCCAACAATGAGCAGTTCTTC CSASVGGGPNNEQFF
TRBJ2-7 TRBD1 - TRBV6-1 TGTGCCAGCGGCGAGGGACAGGGCTCCTACGAGCAGTACTTC CASGEGQGSYEQYF
TRBJ2-7 TRBD2 few TRBV4-1 TGCGCCAGCAGCCGGCGAGCGGGGGGACCCTACGAGCAGTACTTC CASSRRAGGPYEQYF
TRBJ1-2 TRBD1 - TRBV9 TGTGCCAGCAGCGGACAGGGGTACTATGGCAACACCTTC CASSGQGYYGNTF